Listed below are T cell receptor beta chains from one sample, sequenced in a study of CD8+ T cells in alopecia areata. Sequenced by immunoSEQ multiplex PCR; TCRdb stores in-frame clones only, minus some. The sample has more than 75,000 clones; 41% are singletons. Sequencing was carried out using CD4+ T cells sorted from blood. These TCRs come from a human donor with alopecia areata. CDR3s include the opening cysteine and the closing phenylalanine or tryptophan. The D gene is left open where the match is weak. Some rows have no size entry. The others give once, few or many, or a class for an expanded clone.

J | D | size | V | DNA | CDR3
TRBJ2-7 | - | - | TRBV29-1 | TGCAGCGTCAGGTGGGCGAGGGGGGAGCAGTACTTC | CSVRWARGEQYF
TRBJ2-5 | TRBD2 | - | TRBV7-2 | TGTGCCAGCAGCGCTAGCGGGGGGGCCGAGACCCAGTACTTC | CASSASGGAETQYF
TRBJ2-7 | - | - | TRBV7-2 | TGTGCCAGCAGCTTAGCCTTCACGAGCGGGCGGCCCTACGAGCAGTACTTC | CASSLAFTSGRPYEQYF
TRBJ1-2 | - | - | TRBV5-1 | TGCGCCAGCAGCTTGAAGGACATGGAAGTTGGCTACACCTTC | CASSLKDMEVGYTF
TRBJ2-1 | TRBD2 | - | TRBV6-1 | TGTGCCAGCAGTGAAAGCTGGGTGCGGGGGGGCAGCAATGAGCAGTTCTTC | CASSESWVRGGSNEQFF
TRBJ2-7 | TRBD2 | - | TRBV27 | TGTGCCAGCAGTCCTCGACTAGCGGGAGTCGACGAGCAGTACTTC | CASSPRLAGVDEQYF
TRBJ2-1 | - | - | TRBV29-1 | TGCAGCGTCACGGGACCCCCAAGCTACAATGAGCAGTTCTTC | CSVTGPPSYNEQFF
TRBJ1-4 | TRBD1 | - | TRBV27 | TGTGCCAGCAGTTTATCGCCCGGTGACAGGGGGATGCGGAAACTGTTTTTT | CASSLSPGDRGMRKLFF
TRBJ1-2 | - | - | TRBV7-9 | TGTGCCAGCAGCCTTGGGGGCTACACCTTC | CASSLGGYTF
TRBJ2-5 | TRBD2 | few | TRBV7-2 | TGTGCCAGCAGATTTATAGCGGGGTCAGAGACCCAGTACTTC | CASRFIAGSETQYF
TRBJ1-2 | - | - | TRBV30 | TGTGCCTGGAGCCCGGAAGAGAACTATGGCTACACCTTC | CAWSPEENYGYTF
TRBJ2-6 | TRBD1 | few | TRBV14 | TGTGCCAGCAGCCCCAATCCGGGACAGGGGGTGCTTGCAGGGGCCAACGTCCTGACTTTC | CASSPNPGQGVLAGANVLTF
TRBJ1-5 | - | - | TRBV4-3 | TGCGCCAGCAGCCAAGAGTCAACAACCACTAGCAATCAGCCCCAGCATTTT | CASSQESTTTSNQPQHF
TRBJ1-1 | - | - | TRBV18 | TGTGCCAGCTCACCACAGGGTGTGAACACTGAAGCCTTCTTT | CASSPQGVNTEAFF
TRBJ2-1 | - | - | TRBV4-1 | TGCGCCAGCAGCCAAGATAGAAGCCAAGTAGACAATGAGCAGTTCTTC | CASSQDRSQVDNEQFF
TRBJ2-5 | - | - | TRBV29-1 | TGCAGCGTTTTCAGGGGAGAACAAGAGACCCAGTACTTC | CSVFRGEQETQYF
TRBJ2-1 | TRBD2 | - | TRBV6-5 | TGTGCCACCACTAGCGGGAGAAGGTCATACAATGAGCAGTTCTTC | CATTSGRRSYNEQFF
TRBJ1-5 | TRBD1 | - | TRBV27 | TGTGCCAGCAGTTTATTGCAGGGGGTGCCCAATCAGCCCCAGCATTTT | CASSLLQGVPNQPQHF
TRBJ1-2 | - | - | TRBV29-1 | TGCAGCGTTGAGGAGTTAGTAAACTATGGCTACACCTTC | CSVEELVNYGYTF
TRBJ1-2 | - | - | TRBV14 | TGTGCCAGCAGCCAAGACAGGGGCGATGGCTACACCTTC | CASSQDRGDGYTF
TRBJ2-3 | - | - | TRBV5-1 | TGCGCCAGCAGCCGACAAATCCTCACAGATACGCAGTATTTT | CASSRQILTDTQYF
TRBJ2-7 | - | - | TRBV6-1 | TGTGCCAGCAGTTCCACGGCGGGACACTCCTACGAGCAGTACTTC | CASSSTAGHSYEQYF
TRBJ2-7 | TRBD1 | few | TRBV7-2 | TGTGCCAGCAGCTTCTGGACAGGGTTAGTCGAGCAGTACTTC | CASSFWTGLVEQYF
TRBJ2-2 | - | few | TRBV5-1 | TGCGCCAGCACGGGGACGAACACCGGGGAGCTGTTTTTT | CASTGTNTGELFF
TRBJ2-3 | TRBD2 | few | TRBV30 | TGTGCCTGGAGGGCTAGCGGAACAGATACGCAGTATTTT | CAWRASGTDTQYF
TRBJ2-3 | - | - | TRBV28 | TGTGCCAGCAGTCTCCGGCCAGATACGCAGTATTTT | CASSLRPDTQYF
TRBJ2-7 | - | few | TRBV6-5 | TGTGCCAGCAGTTACTCGATCGGGACCTCTGGCGAGCAGTACTTC | CASSYSIGTSGEQYF
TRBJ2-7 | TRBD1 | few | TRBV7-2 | TGTGCCAGCAGCTTAGCGTCGGACAGGGTCTACGAGCAGTACTTC | CASSLASDRVYEQYF
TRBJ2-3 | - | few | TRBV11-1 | TGTGCCAGCAGCCCAGATCAGGCGGCAGATACGCAGTATTTT | CASSPDQAADTQYF
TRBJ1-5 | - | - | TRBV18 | TGTGCCAGCTCACTGGCAGGGTGGAGCAATCAGCCCCAGCATTTT | CASSLAGWSNQPQHF
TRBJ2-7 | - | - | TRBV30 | TGTGCCTGGAGTCAAAGTGGCCACGGCGAGCAGTACTTC | CAWSQSGHGEQYF
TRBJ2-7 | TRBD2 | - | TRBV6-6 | TGTGCCAGCAGACGCCTCGGGAGGGCTAGCTACGAGCAGTACTTC | CASRRLGRASYEQYF
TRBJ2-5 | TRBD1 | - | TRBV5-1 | TGCGCCAGCAGCTACCTGGGACAGAAACAAGAGACCCAGTACTTC | CASSYLGQKQETQYF
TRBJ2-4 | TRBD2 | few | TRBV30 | TGTGCCTGGAGTTACAGGCTAGCGGGAGGCCGGGGAAACATTCAGTACTTC | CAWSYRLAGGRGNIQYF